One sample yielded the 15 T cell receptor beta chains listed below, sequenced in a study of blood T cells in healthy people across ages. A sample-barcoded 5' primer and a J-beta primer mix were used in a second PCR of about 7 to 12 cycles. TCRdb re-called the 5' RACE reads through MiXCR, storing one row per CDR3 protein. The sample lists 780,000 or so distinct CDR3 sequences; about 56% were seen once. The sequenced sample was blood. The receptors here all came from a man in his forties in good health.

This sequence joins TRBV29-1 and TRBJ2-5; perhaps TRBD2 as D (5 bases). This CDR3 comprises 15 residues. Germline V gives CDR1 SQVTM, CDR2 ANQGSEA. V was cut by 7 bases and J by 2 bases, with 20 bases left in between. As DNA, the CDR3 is TGCAGCGCCCTAGCTACACCGGGGATTCAAGAGACCCAGTACTTC. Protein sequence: CSALATPGIQETQYF.

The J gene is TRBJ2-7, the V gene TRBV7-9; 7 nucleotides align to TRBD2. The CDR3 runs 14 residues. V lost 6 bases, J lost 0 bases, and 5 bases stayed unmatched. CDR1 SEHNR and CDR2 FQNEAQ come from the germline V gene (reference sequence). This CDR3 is CASSNSGFSYEQYF. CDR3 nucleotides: TGTGCCAGCAGTAATAGCGGGTTCTCCTACGAGCAGTACTTC.

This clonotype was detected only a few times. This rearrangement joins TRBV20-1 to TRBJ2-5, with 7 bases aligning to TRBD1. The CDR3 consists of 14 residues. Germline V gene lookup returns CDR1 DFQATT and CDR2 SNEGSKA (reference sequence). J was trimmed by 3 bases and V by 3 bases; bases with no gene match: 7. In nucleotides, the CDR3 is TGCAGTGCTAGGGGTGGGACAGATGAAGAGACCCAGTACTTC. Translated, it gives CSARGGTDEETQYF.

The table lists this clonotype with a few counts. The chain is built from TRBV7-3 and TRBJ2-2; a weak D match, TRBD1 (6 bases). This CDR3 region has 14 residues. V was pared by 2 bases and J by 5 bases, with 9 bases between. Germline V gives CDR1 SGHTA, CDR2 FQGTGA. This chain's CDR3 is CASSLLGGTGELFF. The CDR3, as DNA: TGTGCCAGCAGCTTATTAGGGGGAACCGGGGAGCTGTTTTTT. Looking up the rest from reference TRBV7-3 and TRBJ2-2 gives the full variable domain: GAGVSQTPSNKVTEKGKYVELRCDPISGHTALYWYRQSLGQGPEFLIYFQGTGAADDSGLPNDRFFAVRPEGSVSTLKIQRTERGDSAVYLCASSLLGGTGELFFGEGSRLTVL.

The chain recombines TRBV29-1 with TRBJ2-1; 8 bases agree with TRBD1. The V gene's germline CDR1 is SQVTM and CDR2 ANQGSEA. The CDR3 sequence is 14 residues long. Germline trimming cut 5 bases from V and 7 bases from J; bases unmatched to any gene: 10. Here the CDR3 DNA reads TGCAGCGTTACGGACAGGGTAACGAAAAATGAGCAGTTCTTC. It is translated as CSVTDRVTKNEQFF.

The CDR3: CASSLRDRGVDSYEQYF. CDR3 bases: TGTGCCAGCAGCCTACGGGACAGGGGCGTCGACTCCTACGAGCAGTACTTC. V gene TRBV4-2 combines with J gene TRBJ2-7; TRBD1 agrees at 10 bases. With V trimmed by 4 bases and J by 0 bases, 9 bases remained unmatched. The germline gives CDR1 LGHNA, CDR2 YNFKEQ. The CDR3 has 17 amino acids.

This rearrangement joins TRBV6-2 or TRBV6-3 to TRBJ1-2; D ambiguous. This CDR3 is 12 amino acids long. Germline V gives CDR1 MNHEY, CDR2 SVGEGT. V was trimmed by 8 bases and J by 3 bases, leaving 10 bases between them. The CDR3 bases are TGTGCCAGCCGTATGGGTGACTATGGCTACACCTTC. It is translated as CASRMGDYGYTF.

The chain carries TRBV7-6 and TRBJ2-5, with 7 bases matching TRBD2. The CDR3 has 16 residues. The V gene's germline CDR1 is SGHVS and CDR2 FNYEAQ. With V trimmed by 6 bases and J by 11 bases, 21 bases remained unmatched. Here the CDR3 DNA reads TGTGCCAGCAGTTCTAATAGCGGGCCTCCCCCCTTCGCGCAGTACTTC. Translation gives CASSSNSGPPPFAQYF.

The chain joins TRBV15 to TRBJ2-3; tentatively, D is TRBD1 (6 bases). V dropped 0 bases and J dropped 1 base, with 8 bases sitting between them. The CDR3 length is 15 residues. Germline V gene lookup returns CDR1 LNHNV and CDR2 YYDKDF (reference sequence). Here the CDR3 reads CATSRDSGGTDTQYF. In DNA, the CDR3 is TGTGCCACCAGCAGAGATTCAGGGGGCACAGATACGCAGTATTTT.

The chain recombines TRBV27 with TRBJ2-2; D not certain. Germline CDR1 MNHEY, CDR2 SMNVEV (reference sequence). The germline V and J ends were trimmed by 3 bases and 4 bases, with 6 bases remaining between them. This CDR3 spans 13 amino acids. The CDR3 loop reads CASSLPGTGELFF. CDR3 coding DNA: TGTGCCAGCAGTTTGCCAGGCACCGGGGAGCTGTTTTTT.

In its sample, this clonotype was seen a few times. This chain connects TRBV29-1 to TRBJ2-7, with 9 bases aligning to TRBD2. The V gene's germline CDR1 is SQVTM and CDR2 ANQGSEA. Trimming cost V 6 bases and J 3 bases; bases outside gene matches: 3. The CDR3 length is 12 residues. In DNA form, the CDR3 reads TGCAGCGTGACTAGCGGCGACTACGAGCAGTACTTC. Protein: CSVTSGDYEQYF.

CDR3 sequence: CASSQEPSGGMNNEQFF. The CDR3 DNA reads as TGCGCCAGCAGCCAAGAGCCCAGCGGGGGGATGAACAATGAGCAGTTCTTC. The rearrangement links TRBV4-1 to TRBJ2-1; 9 nucleotides align to TRBD2. Germline CDR1 is MGHRA and CDR2 is YSYEKL. V shed 0 bases, J shed 5 bases, and the junction held 8 bases outside the gene matches. There are 17 residues in the CDR3.

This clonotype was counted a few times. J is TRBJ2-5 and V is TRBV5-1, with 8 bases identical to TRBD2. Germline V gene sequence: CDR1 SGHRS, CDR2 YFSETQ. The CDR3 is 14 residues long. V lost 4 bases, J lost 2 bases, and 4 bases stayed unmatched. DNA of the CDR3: TGCGCCAGCAGCCCGGGGGGGAGACAAGAGACCCAGTACTTC. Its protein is CASSPGGRQETQYF.

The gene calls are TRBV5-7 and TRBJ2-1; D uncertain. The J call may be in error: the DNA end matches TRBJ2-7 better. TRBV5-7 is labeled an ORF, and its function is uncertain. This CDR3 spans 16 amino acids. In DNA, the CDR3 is TGTGCCAGCAGTCACAGACTGGGGTTTGGGGTTAACGAGCAGTACTTC. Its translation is CASSHRLGFGVNEQYF.

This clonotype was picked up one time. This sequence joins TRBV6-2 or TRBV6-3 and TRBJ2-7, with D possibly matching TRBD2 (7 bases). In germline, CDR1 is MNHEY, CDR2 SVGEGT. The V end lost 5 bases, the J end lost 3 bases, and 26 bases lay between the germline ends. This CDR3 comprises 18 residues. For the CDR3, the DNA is TGTGCCAGCAGTCTTACGACTAGCAGGGGAGTCCTGAACTACGAGCAGTACTTC. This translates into CASSLTTSRGVLNYEQYF.